This T cell receptor (beta chain) emerged from a study of Ad26.COV2.S vaccination and SARS-CoV-2 variants. Study as a whole: Once, or twice with 56 days between doses, Ad26.COV2.S was given intramuscularly.

This CDR3 spans 14 amino acids. Germline values: CDR1 MGHRA, CDR2 YSYEKL. V was trimmed by 2 bases and J by 1 base, leaving 8 bases between them. Documented treatment: around 19 received Ad26.COV2.S at low or high dose, single or two shots; 5 received placebo; per-sample allocation not given. Sampling took place 63 days after the first vaccine or placebo injection. The assay was immunoSEQ multiplex PCR, and TCRdb's table has in-frame clones only and misses some. Of approximately 360,000 clones in the sample, about 83% are singletons; the top ten hold about 8%. Sequencing used peripheral blood, obtained in a trial of Ad26.COV2.S vaccine versus placebo. The V gene is TRBV4-1, the J gene TRBJ1-2, with D perhaps TRBD1 (6 bases). The origin of this receptor is a person between 18 and 65 years old who received the Ad26.COV2.S COVID-19 vaccine or a placebo. CDR3 amino acids: CASSQRQDNYGYTF. For the CDR3, the DNA is TGCGCCAGCAGCCAACGACAGGATAACTATGGCTACACCTTC.